This T cell receptor (beta chain) was sequenced for a study of beta chain features in type 1 diabetes. The CDR3 is 14 amino acids. V was pared by 0 bases and J by 5 bases, with 13 bases between. Germline V gives CDR1 SQVTM, CDR2 ANQGSEA. The whole isolated RNA underwent reverse transcription, so sequencing captured expressed TCRB transcripts. There were approximately 3.5 million reads on average in the naive, central memory and regulatory T cell samples. The repertoire was sequenced with immunoSEQ multiplex PCR; TCRdb's copy has only in-frame clones and lacks some. The table shows 130,000 to 150,000 clones, with roughly a tenth occurring only once. This clone was found many times.

Sequenced material: central memory CD4+ T cells from blood. The TCR was taken from a man between 18 and 35 years old in good health. The rearrangement joins TRBV29-1 to TRBJ2-5; D possibly corresponds to TRBD1 (5 bases). The CDR3: CSVEEVDRRETQYF. The DNA for the CDR3 is TGCAGCGTTGAAGAGGTCGACAGAAGGGAGACCCAGTACTTC.